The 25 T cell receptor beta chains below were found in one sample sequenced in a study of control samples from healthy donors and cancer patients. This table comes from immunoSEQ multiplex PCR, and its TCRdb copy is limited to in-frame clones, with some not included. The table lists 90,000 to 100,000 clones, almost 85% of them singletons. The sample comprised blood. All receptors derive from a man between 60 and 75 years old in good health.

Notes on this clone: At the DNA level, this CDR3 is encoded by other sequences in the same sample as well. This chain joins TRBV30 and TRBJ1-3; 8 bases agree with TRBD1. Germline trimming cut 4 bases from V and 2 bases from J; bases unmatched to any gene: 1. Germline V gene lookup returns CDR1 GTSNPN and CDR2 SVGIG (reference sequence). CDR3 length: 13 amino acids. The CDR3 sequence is CAWTGGPGNTIYF. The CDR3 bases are TGTGCCTGGACAGGGGGCCCTGGAAACACCATATATTTT.

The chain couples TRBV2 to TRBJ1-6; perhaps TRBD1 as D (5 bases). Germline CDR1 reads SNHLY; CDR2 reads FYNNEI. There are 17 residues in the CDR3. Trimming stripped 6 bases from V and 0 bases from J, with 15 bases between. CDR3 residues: CASRGTGISSYNSPLHF. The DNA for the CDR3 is TGTGCCAGCAGGGGGACGGGGATCAGCTCCTATAATTCACCCCTCCACTTT.

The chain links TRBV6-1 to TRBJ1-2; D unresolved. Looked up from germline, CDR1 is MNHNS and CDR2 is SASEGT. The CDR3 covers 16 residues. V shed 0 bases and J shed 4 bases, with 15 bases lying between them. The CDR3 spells CASSEAGPKSTYGYTF. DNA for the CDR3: TGTGCCAGCAGTGAAGCGGGTCCAAAAAGCACCTATGGCTACACCTTC.

DNA for the CDR3: TGTGCCAGCAGCTTAAAAGACAGATATAATTCACCCCTCCACTTT. It translates to CASSLKDRYNSPLHF. This rearrangement joins TRBV13 to TRBJ1-6; TRBD1 is a possible D gene (5 bases). This CDR3 contains 15 residues. Germline CDR1 PRHDT, CDR2 FYEKMQ (reference sequence). V lost 2 bases to trimming and J lost 4 bases, with 9 bases between them.

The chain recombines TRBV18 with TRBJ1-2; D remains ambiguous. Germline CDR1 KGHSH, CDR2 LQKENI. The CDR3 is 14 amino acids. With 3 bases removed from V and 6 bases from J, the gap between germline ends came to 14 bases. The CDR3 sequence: CASSPIARGDGYTF. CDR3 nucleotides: TGTGCCAGCTCACCGATCGCCCGGGGTGATGGCTACACCTTC.

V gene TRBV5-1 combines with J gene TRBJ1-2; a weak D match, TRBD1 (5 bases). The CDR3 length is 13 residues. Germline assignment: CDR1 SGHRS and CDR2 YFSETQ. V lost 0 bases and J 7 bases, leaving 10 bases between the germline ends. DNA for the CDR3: TGCGCCAGCAGCTTGGGTTCAGGGAGTGGCTACACCTTC. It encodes CASSLGSGSGYTF.

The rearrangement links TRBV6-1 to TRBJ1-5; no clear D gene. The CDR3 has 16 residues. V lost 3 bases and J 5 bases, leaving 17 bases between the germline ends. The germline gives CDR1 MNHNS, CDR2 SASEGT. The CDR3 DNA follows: TGTGCCAGCAGTGACCTCCGGAGGCAGAGTCATCAGCCCCAGCATTTT. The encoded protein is CASSDLRRQSHQPQHF.

The CDR3 DNA reads TGCGCCAGCAGCCAAGATGGGACTAGCGGGATTGAGCAGTTCTTC. Translation gives CASSQDGTSGIEQFF. The chain links TRBV4-1 to TRBJ2-1; 13 nucleotides line up with TRBD2. Germline trimming cut 0 bases from V and 9 bases from J; bases unmatched to any gene: 2. Germline CDR1 reads MGHRA; CDR2 reads YSYEKL. CDR3 length equals 15 residues.

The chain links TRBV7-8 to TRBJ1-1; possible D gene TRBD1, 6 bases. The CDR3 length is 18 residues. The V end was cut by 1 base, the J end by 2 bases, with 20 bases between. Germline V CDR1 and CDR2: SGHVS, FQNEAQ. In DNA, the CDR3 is TGTGCCAGCAGCTTAGTGGCTGTTGGCAGGGGTAGCAACACTGAAGCTTTCTTT. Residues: CASSLVAVGRGSNTEAFF. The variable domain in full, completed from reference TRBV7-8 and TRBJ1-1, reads GAGVSQSPRYKVAKRGQDVALRCDPISGHVSLFWYQQALGQGPEFLTYFQNEAQLDKSGLPSDRFFAERPEGSVSTLKIQRTQQEDSAVYLCASSLVAVGRGSNTEAFFGQGTRLTVV.

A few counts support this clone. This CDR3 is CASSDGTSGSATQYF. The CDR3, as DNA: TGTGCCAGCAGTGACGGTACTAGCGGGAGTGCTACGCAGTATTTT. V gene TRBV6-4 combines with J gene TRBJ2-3; 11 nucleotides agree with TRBD2. The V segment lost 2 bases and the J segment 8 bases; nucleotides outside the gene matches: 6. CDR3 length: 15 amino acids. CDR1 and CDR2 from the germline V gene are MRHNA and SNTAGT.

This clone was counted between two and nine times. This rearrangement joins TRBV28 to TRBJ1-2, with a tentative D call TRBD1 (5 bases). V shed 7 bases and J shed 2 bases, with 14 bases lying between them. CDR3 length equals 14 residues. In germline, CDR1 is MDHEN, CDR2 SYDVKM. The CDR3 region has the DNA TGTGCCAGCACCTTCGCGGGACGAAACTATGGCTACACCTTC. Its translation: CASTFAGRNYGYTF.

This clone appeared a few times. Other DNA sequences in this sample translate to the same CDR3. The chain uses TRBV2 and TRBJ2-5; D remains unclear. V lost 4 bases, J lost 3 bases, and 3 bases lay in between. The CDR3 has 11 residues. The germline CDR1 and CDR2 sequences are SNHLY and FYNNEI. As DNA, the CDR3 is TGTGCCAGCAGTGCCGAAGAGACCCAGTACTTC. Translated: CASSAEETQYF.

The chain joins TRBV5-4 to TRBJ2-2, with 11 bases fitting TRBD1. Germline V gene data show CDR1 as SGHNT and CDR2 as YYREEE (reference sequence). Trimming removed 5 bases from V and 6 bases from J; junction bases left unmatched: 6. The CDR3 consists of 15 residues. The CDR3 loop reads CASRPDRGLAGELFF. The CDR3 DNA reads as TGTGCCAGCAGACCGGACAGGGGGCTCGCCGGGGAGCTGTTTTTT.

The CDR3: CASGLVREVTQYF. CDR3 coding DNA: TGTGCTAGTGGTTTAGTCAGAGAAGTAACCCAGTACTTC. This chain connects TRBV12-5 to TRBJ2-5; D remains unclear. The germline CDR1 and CDR2 sequences are LGHNT and FRNRAP. CDR3 length: 13 residues. The V end was cut by 3 bases, the J end by 8 bases, with 13 bases between.

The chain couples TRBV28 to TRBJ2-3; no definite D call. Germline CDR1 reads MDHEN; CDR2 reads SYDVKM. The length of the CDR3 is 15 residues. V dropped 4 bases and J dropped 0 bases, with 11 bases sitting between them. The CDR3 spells CASSSYAPSTDTQYF. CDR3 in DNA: TGTGCCAGCAGTTCATATGCTCCCAGCACAGATACGCAGTATTTT.

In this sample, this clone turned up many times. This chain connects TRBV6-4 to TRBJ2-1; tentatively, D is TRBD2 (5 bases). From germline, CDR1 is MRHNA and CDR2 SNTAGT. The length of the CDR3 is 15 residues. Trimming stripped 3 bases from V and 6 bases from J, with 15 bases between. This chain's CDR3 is CASSEGSSLPNEQFF. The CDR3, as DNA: TGTGCCAGCAGTGAAGGGAGCTCGTTACCCAATGAGCAGTTCTTC.

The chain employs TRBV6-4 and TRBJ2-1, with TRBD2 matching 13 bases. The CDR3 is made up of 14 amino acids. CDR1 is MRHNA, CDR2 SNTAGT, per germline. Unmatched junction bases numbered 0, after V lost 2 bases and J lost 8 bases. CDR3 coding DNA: TGTGCCAGCAGTGACGGACTAGCGGGAGATGAGCAGTTCTTC. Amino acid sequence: CASSDGLAGDEQFF.

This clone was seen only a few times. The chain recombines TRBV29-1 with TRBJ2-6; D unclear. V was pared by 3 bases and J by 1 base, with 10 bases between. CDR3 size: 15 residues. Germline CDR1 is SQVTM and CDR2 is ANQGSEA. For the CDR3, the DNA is TGCAGCGTTGAGTGGCACGCATCTGGGGCCAACGTCCTGACTTTC. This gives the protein CSVEWHASGANVLTF.

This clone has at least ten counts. CDR3 in amino acids: CASRPGQGLSEAFF. CDR3 nucleotides: TGTGCCAGCAGACCCGGGCAGGGACTATCCGAAGCTTTCTTT. The chain uses TRBV7-9 and TRBJ1-1; possibly TRBD1 for D (5 bases). This CDR3 contains 14 residues. V was trimmed by 6 bases and J by 8 bases, leaving 19 bases between them. Germline CDR1 is SEHNR and CDR2 is FQNEAQ (reference sequence).

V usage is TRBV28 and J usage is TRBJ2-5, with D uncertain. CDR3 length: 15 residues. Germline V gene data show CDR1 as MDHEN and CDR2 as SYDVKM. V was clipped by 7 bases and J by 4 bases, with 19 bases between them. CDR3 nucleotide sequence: TGTGCCAGCACCGAGAGGCTTCAAAACTCAGAGACCCAGTACTTC. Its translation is CASTERLQNSETQYF. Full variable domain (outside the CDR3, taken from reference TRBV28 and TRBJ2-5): DVKVTQSSRYLVKRTGEKVFLECVQDMDHENMFWYRQDPGLGLRLIYFSYDVKMKEKGDIPEGYSVSREKKERFSLILESASTNQTSMYLCASTERLQNSETQYFGPGTRLLVL.

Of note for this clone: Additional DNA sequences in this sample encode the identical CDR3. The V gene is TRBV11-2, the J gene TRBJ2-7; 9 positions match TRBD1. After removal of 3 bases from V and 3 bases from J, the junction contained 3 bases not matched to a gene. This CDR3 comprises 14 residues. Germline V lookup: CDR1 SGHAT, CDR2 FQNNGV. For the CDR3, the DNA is TGTGCCAGCAGCTTGGGGACAGGGAGCTACGAGCAGTACTTC. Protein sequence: CASSLGTGSYEQYF.

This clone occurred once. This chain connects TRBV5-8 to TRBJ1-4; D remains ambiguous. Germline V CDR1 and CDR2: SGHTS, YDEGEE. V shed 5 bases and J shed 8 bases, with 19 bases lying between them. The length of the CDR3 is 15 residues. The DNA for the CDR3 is TGTGCCAGCAGGAGCAACCGGTCCCCGGTGGAAAAACTGTTTTTT. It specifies CASRSNRSPVEKLFF.

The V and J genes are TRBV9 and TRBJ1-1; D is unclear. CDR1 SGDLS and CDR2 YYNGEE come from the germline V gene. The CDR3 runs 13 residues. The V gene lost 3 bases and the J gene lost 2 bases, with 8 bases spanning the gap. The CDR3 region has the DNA TGTGCCAGCAGCGGATGGATTAACACTGAAGCTTTCTTT. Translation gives CASSGWINTEAFF.

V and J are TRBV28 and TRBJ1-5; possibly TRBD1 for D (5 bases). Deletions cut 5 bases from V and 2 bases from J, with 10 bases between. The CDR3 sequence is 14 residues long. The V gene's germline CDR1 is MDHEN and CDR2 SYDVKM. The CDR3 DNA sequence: TGTGCCAGCAGTAGGGGACCCCGCAATCAGCCCCAGCATTTT. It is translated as CASSRGPRNQPQHF.

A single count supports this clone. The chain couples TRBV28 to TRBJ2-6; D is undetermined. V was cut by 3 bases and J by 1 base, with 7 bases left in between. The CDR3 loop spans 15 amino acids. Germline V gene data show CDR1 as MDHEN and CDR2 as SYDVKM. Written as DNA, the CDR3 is TGTGCCAGCAGTTTTCGTGGGTCTGGGGCCAACGTCCTGACTTTC. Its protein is CASSFRGSGANVLTF.